This T cell receptor (beta chain) was retrieved from a study of T cells in Graves' hyperthyroidism and ophthalmopathy. Regarding the study as a whole: Also found in blood were most expanded thyroid clonotypes above 0.001.

It was uncontrolled infection, other autoimmune disease, pregnancy or lactation that excluded patients. PBMCs were derived from about 10 ml fresh peripheral blood. V lost 0 bases and J lost 1, with 6 bases in between. This CDR3 region has 13 residues. Germline CDR1 reads SQVTM; CDR2 reads ANQGSEA. Amplified regions were TCR beta CDR3 sequences from RNA transcripts. A first-round RT-PCR of the TCR CDR3 used the HTBI primer set. One entry per CDR3 protein results from TCRdb running MiXCR on the multiplex PCR reads. This table has a few hundred thousand distinct CDR3 sequences, roughly an eighth appearing once. This clonotype has at least ten counts. Antigen specificity is unknown.

The receptor was isolated from a woman aged 18 to 35 with Graves' hyperthyroidism. The chain recombines TRBV29-1 with TRBJ1-1; D is undetermined. Sequenced input: blood. The DNA of the CDR3 is TGCAGCGTTGAAGATCGAGGGAACACTGAAGCTTTCTTT. This codes for CSVEDRGNTEAFF.